This T cell receptor beta chain derives from a study of glioma-infiltrating T cells. The study, taken as a whole, reports: Tissue-blood divergence was below expectation in non-neoplastic patients, above in gliomas. Only very few CDR3 sequences appeared in both tissue and blood.

Germline lookup yields CDR1 SEHNR and CDR2 FQNEAQ (reference sequence). The CDR3 covers 14 residues. V was trimmed by 4 bases and J by 1 base, leaving 10 bases between them. Remarks on this clonotype: No antigen is known for it.

Amplification of TCR alpha and beta CDR3 regions from RNA used iRepertoire nested multiplex PCR. For one-step reverse transcription and amplification, roughly 95-400 ng of tissue mRNA or PBMC total RNA was used. One entry per CDR3 protein, called by TCRdb with MiXCR from the multiplex PCR reads. The repertoire holds about 110,000 distinct CDR3 sequences, less than 30% seen once, with roughly 37% in the top ten. This sequence originates from a human donor with low-grade glioma or glioblastoma, undergoing nonglioma brain surgery, or in good health (not recorded which). The V call is TRBV7-9, the J call TRBJ1-1; D is unclear. Input material: glioma tissue, nonneoplastic brain tissue, or PBMCs (not recorded which). The CDR3 DNA is TGTGCCAGCAGCTCACTTGGAAGGAACACTGAAGCTTTCTTT. Translation: CASSSLGRNTEAFF.